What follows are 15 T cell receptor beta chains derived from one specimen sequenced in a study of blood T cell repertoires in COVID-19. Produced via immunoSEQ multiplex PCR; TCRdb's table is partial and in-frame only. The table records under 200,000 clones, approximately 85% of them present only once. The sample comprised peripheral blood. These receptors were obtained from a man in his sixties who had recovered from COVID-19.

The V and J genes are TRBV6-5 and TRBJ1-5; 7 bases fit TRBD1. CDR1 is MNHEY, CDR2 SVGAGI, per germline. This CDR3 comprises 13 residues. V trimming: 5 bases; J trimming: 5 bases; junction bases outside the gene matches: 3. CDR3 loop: CASSPQGDQPQHF. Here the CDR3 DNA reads TGTGCCAGCAGTCCCCAGGGGGATCAGCCCCAGCATTTT.

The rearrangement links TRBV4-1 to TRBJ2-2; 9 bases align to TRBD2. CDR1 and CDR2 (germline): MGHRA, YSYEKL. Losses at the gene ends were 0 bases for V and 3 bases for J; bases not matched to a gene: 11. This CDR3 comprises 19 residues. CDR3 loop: CASSQDRSWVAGDTGELFF. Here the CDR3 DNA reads TGCGCCAGCAGCCAAGATAGATCGTGGGTAGCGGGGGACACCGGGGAGCTGTTTTTT.

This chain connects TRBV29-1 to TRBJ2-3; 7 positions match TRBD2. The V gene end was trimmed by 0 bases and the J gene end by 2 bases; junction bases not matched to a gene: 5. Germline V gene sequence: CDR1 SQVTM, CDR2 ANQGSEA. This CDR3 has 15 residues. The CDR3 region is CSVEEKRGNTDTQYF. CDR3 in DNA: TGCAGCGTTGAAGAAAAGCGGGGCAACACAGATACGCAGTATTTT.

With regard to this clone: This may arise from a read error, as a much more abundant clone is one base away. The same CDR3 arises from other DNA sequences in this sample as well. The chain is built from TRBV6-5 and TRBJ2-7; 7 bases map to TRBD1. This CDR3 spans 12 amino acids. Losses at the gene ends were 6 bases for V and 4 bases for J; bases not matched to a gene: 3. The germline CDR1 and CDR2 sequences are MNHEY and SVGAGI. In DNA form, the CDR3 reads TGTGCCAGCAGCCACAGGGGTTACGAGCAGTACTTC. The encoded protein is CASSHRGYEQYF.

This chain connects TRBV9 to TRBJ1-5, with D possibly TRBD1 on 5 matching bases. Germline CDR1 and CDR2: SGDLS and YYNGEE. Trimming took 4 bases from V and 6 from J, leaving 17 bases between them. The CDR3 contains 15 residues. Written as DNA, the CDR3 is TGTGCCAGCAGCCCACTGGGGGGGGTGGGTCAGCCCCAGCATTTT. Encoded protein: CASSPLGGVGQPQHF.

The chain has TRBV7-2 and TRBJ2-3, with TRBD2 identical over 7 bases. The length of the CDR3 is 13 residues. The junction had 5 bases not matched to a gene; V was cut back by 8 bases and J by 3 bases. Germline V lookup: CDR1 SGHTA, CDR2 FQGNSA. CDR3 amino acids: CASSRGRTDTQYF. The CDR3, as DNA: TGTGCCAGCTCGCGGGGGAGGACAGATACGCAGTATTTT.

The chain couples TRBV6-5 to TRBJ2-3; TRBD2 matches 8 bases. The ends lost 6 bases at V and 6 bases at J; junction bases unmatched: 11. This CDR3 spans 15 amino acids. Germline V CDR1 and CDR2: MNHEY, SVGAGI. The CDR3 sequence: CASSRDILADDTQYF. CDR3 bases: TGTGCCAGCAGCCGAGACATACTAGCGGACGATACGCAGTATTTT.

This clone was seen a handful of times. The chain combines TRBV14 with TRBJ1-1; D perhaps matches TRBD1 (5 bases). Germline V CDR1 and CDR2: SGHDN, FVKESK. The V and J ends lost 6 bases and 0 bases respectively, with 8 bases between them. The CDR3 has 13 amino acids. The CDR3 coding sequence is TGTGCCAGCAGTCGACAGATGAACACTGAAGCTTTCTTT. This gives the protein CASSRQMNTEAFF.

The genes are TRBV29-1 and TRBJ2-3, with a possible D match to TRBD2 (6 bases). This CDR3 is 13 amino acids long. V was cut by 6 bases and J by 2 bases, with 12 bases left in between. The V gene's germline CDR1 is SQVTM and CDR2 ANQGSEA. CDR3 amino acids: CSVEGFSTDTQYF. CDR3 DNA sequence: TGCAGCGTGGAGGGATTTTCCACAGATACGCAGTATTTT.

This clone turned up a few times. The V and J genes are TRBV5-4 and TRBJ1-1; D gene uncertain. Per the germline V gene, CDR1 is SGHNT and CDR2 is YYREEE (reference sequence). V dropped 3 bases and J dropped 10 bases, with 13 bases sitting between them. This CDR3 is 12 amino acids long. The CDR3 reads CASSSDEGRAFF. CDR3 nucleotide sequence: TGTGCCAGCAGCTCGGACGAGGGAAGAGCTTTCTTT.

CDR3 protein: CASSQGWAGGSSGNTIYF. The CDR3 DNA sequence: TGTGCCAGCAGCCAAGGTTGGGCAGGGGGCAGCTCTGGAAACACCATATATTTT. The chain has TRBV3-1 (or the pseudogene TRBV3-2) and TRBJ1-3; 8 bases are a match to TRBD1. Germline-derived CDR1 and CDR2 are LGHDT and YNNKEL (reference sequence). V lost 1 base, J lost 0 bases, and 8 bases stayed unmatched. The CDR3 has 18 amino acids.

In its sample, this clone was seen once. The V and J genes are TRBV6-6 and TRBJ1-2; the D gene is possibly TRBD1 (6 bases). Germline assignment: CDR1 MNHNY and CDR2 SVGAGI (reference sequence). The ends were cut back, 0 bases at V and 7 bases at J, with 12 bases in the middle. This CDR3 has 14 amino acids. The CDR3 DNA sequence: TGTGCCAGCAGTTACTCGGGGCAGGGGAGTGGCTACACCTTC. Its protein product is CASSYSGQGSGYTF.

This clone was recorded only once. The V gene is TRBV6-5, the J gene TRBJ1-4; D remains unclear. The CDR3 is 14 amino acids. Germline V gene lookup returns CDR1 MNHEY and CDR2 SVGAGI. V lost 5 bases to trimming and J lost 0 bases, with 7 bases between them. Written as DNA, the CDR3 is TGTGCCAGCAGTCGAGAAGCAACTAATGAAAAACTGTTTTTT. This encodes CASSREATNEKLFF.

For the CDR3, the DNA is TGTGCCAGCACAGGGAACACTGAAGCTTTCTTT. This gives the protein CASTGNTEAFF. The chain has TRBV27 and TRBJ1-1; D ambiguous. Trimming left V 7 bases short and J 1 base short, with 4 bases between. The length of the CDR3 is 11 residues. Germline CDR1 reads MNHEY; CDR2 reads SMNVEV (reference sequence).

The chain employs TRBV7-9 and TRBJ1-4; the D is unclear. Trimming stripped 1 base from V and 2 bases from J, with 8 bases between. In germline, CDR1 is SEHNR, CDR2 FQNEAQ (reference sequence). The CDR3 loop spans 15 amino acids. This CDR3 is CASSLVRFTNEKLFF. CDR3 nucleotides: TGTGCCAGCAGCTTAGTCAGGTTCACTAATGAAAAACTGTTTTTT. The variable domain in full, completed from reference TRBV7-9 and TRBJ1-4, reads DTGVSQNPRHKITKRGQNVTFRCDPISEHNRLYWYRQTLGQGPEFLTYFQNEAQLEKSRLLSDRFSAERPKGSFSTLEIQRTEQGDSAMYLCASSLVRFTNEKLFFGSGTQLSVL.